The 27 T cell receptor beta chains given below trace back to one sample, sequenced in a study of blood T cells in healthy people across ages. Primers used in a second PCR of roughly 7 to 12 cycles were a sample-barcoded 5' primer and a J-beta primer mix. TCRdb reprocessed the 5' RACE reads via MiXCR and lists one record per CDR3 protein. The data show some 760,000 distinct CDR3 sequences, approximately 25% seen once. These data are also associated with another study on T cells of mothers and their children.

Sequencing was performed on blood. The receptors come from a boy aged 5-17 years in good health.

This clonotype was counted between two and nine times. The V gene is TRBV15, the J gene TRBJ2-1, with D possibly matching TRBD2 (6 bases). Looked up from germline, CDR1 is LNHNV and CDR2 is YYDKDF (reference sequence). The V end was cut by 3 bases, the J end by 0 bases, with 6 bases between. There are 14 residues in the CDR3. CDR3: CATSSGGSYNEQFF. CDR3 sequence (DNA): TGTGCCACCAGCAGCGGGGGCTCCTACAATGAGCAGTTCTTC.

This sequence joins TRBV12-3 or TRBV12-4 and TRBJ1-3; D uncertain. Trimming left V 3 bases short and J 11 bases short, with 17 bases between. The CDR3 loop spans 14 amino acids. CDR3 amino acids: CASSLMQVETAIYF. CDR3 DNA sequence: TGTGCCAGCAGTTTGATGCAGGTTGAAACGGCCATATATTTT.

The chain couples TRBV12-3 or TRBV12-4 to TRBJ2-5; D unresolved. The J call could be wrong; TRBJ2-1 is a better fit for the DNA end. This CDR3 has 13 amino acids. The CDR3 DNA sequence: TGTGCCAGCAGTTTCAAGGCCGCGGATGAGCAGTTCTTC. As protein: CASSFKAADEQFF.

This clonotype was seen more than once but under ten times. J is TRBJ1-2 and V is TRBV12-3 or TRBV12-4; 9 positions agree with TRBD1. Unmatched junction bases numbered 14, after V lost 6 bases and J lost 6 bases. The CDR3 is 16 amino acids. This CDR3 reads CASRPNDLQGADGYTF. The CDR3 coding sequence is TGTGCCAGCAGACCTAATGATTTACAGGGGGCAGATGGCTACACCTTC.

The chain employs TRBV7-2 and TRBJ2-3, with a tentative D call TRBD2 (6 bases). Between the trimmed V and J ends, which lost 0 bases and 5 bases, there was a span of 9 bases. The CDR3 consists of 14 residues. Germline CDR1 and CDR2: SGHTA and FQGNSA. The CDR3, as DNA: TGTGCCAGCAGCTTAGCTCGGGGGAAAGATACGCAGTATTTT. Translation: CASSLARGKDTQYF.

This clonotype was observed a handful of times. The chain couples TRBV29-1 to TRBJ2-1; 8 nucleotides align to TRBD2. The CDR3 runs to 14 residues. Germline V gene data show CDR1 as SQVTM and CDR2 as ANQGSEA. V was clipped by 6 bases and J by 8 bases; unmatched bases: 12. CDR3 amino acids: CSVSPGTSWDEQFF. CDR3 nucleotides: TGCAGCGTGAGTCCCGGGACTAGTTGGGATGAGCAGTTCTTC.

The rearrangement links TRBV29-1 to TRBJ2-5; 7 nucleotides line up with TRBD2. The J call may be mistaken, given a closer DNA end match to TRBJ2-1. This CDR3 is 12 amino acids long. Germline lookup yields CDR1 SQVTM and CDR2 ANQGSEA. CDR3 amino acids: CSVEDLTGGQFF. The CDR3 bases are TGCAGCGTTGAAGATCTAACGGGGGGTCAGTTCTTC.

This clonotype has only a few counts. The chain joins TRBV5-1 to TRBJ2-2; tentatively, D is TRBD1 (6 bases). The ends were cut back, 4 bases at V and 7 bases at J, with 17 bases in the middle. From germline, CDR1 is SGHRS and CDR2 YFSETQ. The CDR3 spans 15 residues. CDR3 residues: CASSRGQSGNGELFF. The CDR3 coding sequence is TGCGCCAGCAGCCGCGGACAGTCCGGTAACGGGGAGCTGTTTTTT.

V and J are TRBV2 and TRBJ2-7; D call uncertain. Trimming shortened V by 8 bases and J by 3 bases, and 5 bases separated the two germline ends. There are 10 residues in the CDR3. Germline V gene sequence: CDR1 SNHLY, CDR2 FYNNEI. The CDR3 loop reads CASSIYEQYF. DNA for the CDR3: TGTGCCAGCTCTATCTACGAGCAGTACTTC.

This clonotype has only a few counts. The gene calls are TRBV10-1 and TRBJ2-1; 7 bases are a match to TRBD1. CDR3 length equals 12 residues. The trim removed 11 bases at V and 4 bases at J, leaving 5 bases unmatched. Germline V gene data show CDR1 as WNHNN and CDR2 as SYGVQD (reference sequence). The CDR3 loop reads CAGGQIYNEQFF. CDR3 coding DNA: TGCGCCGGGGGACAGATTTACAATGAGCAGTTCTTC.

This clonotype has only a few counts. At one boundary the junction diverges from the germline segment, which might be a read error. The genes are TRBV10-3 and TRBJ1-2; no definite D call. The germline V gene has CDR1 ENHRY and CDR2 SYGVKD. The CDR3 totals 11 residues. Here the CDR3 reads CATSVNGGYTF. CDR3 nucleotide sequence: TGTGCCACCAGTGTGAACGGGGGCTACACCTTC.

This CDR3 reads CASSLRGRGASSPLHF. CDR3 in DNA: TGTGCCAGCAGCTTAAGGGGACGGGGGGCAAGTTCACCCCTCCACTTT. The V call is TRBV7-3, the J call TRBJ1-6, with a possible D match to TRBD1 (6 bases). This CDR3 has 16 residues. The germline CDR1 and CDR2 sequences are SGHTA and FQGTGA. The ends were cut back, 1 base at V and 9 bases at J, with 16 bases in the middle.

V gene TRBV6-5 combines with J gene TRBJ1-5; 7 bases are shared with TRBD1. The CDR3 runs to 15 residues. With V trimmed by 5 bases and J by 2 bases, 6 bases remained unmatched. CDR1 is MNHEY and CDR2 is SVGAGI in the germline V gene. The CDR3 nucleotides are TGTGCCAGCAGTCGGGATGGACAGGGCAATCAGCCCCAGCATTTT. It encodes CASSRDGQGNQPQHF.

The table lists this clonotype with a few counts. Germline and junction disagree at one end, which may indicate a read error. The gene calls are TRBV5-1 and TRBJ1-2, with D unresolved. The CDR3 spans 12 residues. Germline lookup yields CDR1 SGHRS and CDR2 YFSETQ. The CDR3 DNA is TGCGCCAGCAGATTGGAGGGCTATGGCTACACCTTC. It encodes CASRLEGYGYTF.

The chain joins TRBV20-1 to TRBJ2-3; 13 nucleotides agree with TRBD2. Germline CDR1 reads DFQATT; CDR2 reads SNEGSKA (reference sequence). Germline trimming cut 5 bases from V and 4 bases from J; bases unmatched to any gene: 3. The CDR3 has 14 amino acids. The CDR3 sequence: CSAELAGGPDTQYF. Written as DNA, the CDR3 is TGCAGTGCTGAACTAGCGGGAGGGCCAGATACGCAGTATTTT.

This clonotype was observed a few times. This chain connects TRBV7-6 to TRBJ2-2; 10 nucleotides line up with TRBD1. The V and J ends lost 5 bases and 2 bases, in that order; junction bases with no gene match: 8. The CDR3 length is 17 residues. The germline V gene encodes CDR1 SGHVS and CDR2 FNYEAQ. CDR3 sequence reads: CASSPSGTGENTGELFF. The CDR3 DNA is TGTGCCAGCAGCCCCTCCGGGACAGGGGAAAACACCGGGGAGCTGTTTTTT.

The chain employs TRBV11-2 and TRBJ2-3, with 11 bases identical to TRBD1. The junction had 12 bases not matched to a gene; V was cut back by 10 bases and J by 0 bases. Germline-derived CDR1 and CDR2 are SGHAT and FQNNGV. This CDR3 is 17 amino acids long. DNA for the CDR3: TGTGCCACCAGAGGAGGGACAGGGGGAACTAGCACAGATACGCAGTATTTT. It yields the protein CATRGGTGGTSTDTQYF.

The chain combines TRBV7-9 with TRBJ2-7, with a possible D match to TRBD2 (6 bases). With 5 bases removed from V and 7 bases from J, the gap between germline ends came to 15 bases. The CDR3 is 13 amino acids. CDR1 is SEHNR, CDR2 FQNEAQ, per germline (reference sequence). The CDR3 region is CASSTGPGGEQYF. The CDR3 nucleotides are TGTGCCAGCAGCACCGGACCCGGAGGGGAGCAGTACTTC.

This clonotype was recorded only once. This rearrangement joins TRBV20-1 to TRBJ1-1; 8 bases fit TRBD1. Trimming at V came to 5 bases and at J to 2 bases, leaving 7 bases not matched to a gene. The V gene's germline CDR1 is DFQATT and CDR2 SNEGSKA (reference sequence). The CDR3 spans 14 residues. The CDR3 DNA follows: TGCAGTGCTTGTCCGGACAGGGTAAACACTGAAGCTTTCTTT. It is translated as CSACPDRVNTEAFF.

The chain combines TRBV11-2 with TRBJ2-5; D is unresolved. TRBJ2-7 explains the end of the DNA better; the J call may be wrong. The CDR3 is 14 residues long. Germline CDR1 and CDR2: SGHAT and FQNNGV. CDR3 sequence reads: CASSLGSYSYEQYF. DNA of the CDR3: TGTGCCAGCAGCTTAGGGAGTTACTCCTACGAGCAGTACTTC.

The chain combines TRBV7-2 with TRBJ2-2; D is uncertain. The ends were cut back, 2 bases at V and 1 base at J, with 14 bases in the middle. CDR1 SGHTA and CDR2 FQGNSA come from the germline V gene. The CDR3 spans 17 residues. CDR3 loop: CASSLFWQVQNTGELFF. In DNA form, the CDR3 reads TGTGCCAGCAGCTTATTTTGGCAGGTTCAGAACACCGGGGAGCTGTTTTTT.

The chain couples TRBV5-1 to TRBJ1-2; TRBD1 matches at 12 bases. Germline values: CDR1 SGHRS, CDR2 YFSETQ. The CDR3 runs 16 residues. Trimming cost V 0 bases and J 4 bases; bases outside gene matches: 4. The CDR3 spells CASSLGGTGGVYGYTF. In nucleotides, the CDR3 is TGCGCCAGCAGCTTGGGGGGGACAGGGGGCGTCTATGGCTACACCTTC.

The chain combines TRBV2 with TRBJ2-5; tentatively, D is TRBD1 (6 bases). The tail of the sequence fits TRBJ2-7 better, so the J call may be wrong. The germline gives CDR1 SNHLY, CDR2 FYNNEI. This CDR3 region has 13 residues. The CDR3 here is CASSDGTIYEQYF. The CDR3 DNA sequence: TGTGCCAGCAGTGATGGGACAATCTACGAGCAGTACTTC.

This chain links TRBV6-5 with TRBJ2-3, with unresolved D. Trimming left V 7 bases short and J 6 bases short, with 8 bases between. Germline V gene lookup returns CDR1 MNHEY and CDR2 SVGAGI. The CDR3 loop spans 11 amino acids. The CDR3 sequence: CASTPADTQYF. The CDR3 DNA reads TGTGCCAGCACGCCGGCGGATACGCAGTATTTT.

The chain employs TRBV5-1 and TRBJ1-4; no reliable D call. Trimming pared 0 bases from V and 8 bases from J, leaving 14 bases between. The CDR3 length is 15 residues. Germline assignment: CDR1 SGHRS and CDR2 YFSETQ. CDR3 residues: CASSLGIQPNEKLFF. The CDR3 DNA reads TGCGCCAGCAGCTTGGGGATTCAGCCGAACGAAAAACTGTTTTTT.

The CDR3 bases are TGTGCCAGCAGCAAACAGGGTACCACCGGGGAGCTGTTTTTT. The encoded protein is CASSKQGTTGELFF. The chain uses TRBV6-5 and TRBJ2-2; possibly TRBD1 for D (6 bases). Germline loops: CDR1 MNHEY, CDR2 SVGAGI. The CDR3 totals 14 residues. Trimming left V 6 bases short and J 4 bases short, with 12 bases between.

This chain uses TRBV5-5 with TRBJ2-3, with 11 bases that match TRBD1. V was pared by 1 base and J by 4 bases, with 8 bases of the junction left unmatched. The CDR3 has 17 amino acids. CDR1 SGHKS and CDR2 YYEKEE come from the germline V gene (reference sequence). The CDR3 sequence is CASSLQGTGGPPDTQYF. In nucleotides, the CDR3 is TGTGCCAGCAGCTTGCAGGGGACAGGGGGACCCCCAGATACGCAGTATTTT.